This is a list of T cell receptor beta chains from one sample in a study of cytomegalovirus exposure and HLA in healthy donors. The method was immunoSEQ multiplex PCR; TCRdb's version includes in-frame clones alone and lacks a portion of them. This repertoire comprises almost 45,000 clones; its ten largest clones make up 7% to 8.5%. Sample: PBMCs. These receptors came from a male donor in good health and CMV-seronegative. The CDR3 runs from the conserved cysteine through the conserved F or W. A D gene is named only where the DNA matches it firmly. For some rows the clone size is stated as once, few or many, or as a class when expanded; others skip it.

TRBJ2-3 | TRBD2 | TRBV2 | - | CASISRAGLDTQYF | TGTGCCAGCATTTCTCGAGCGGGACTGGATACGCAGTATTTT
TRBJ2-3 | TRBD2 | TRBV4-3 | - | CASSLSGSGRGNTQYF | TGCGCCAGCAGTCTTAGCGGGAGCGGGAGAGGGAATACGCAGTATTTT
TRBJ2-5 | TRBD2 | TRBV27 | - | CASSSLAGSGAQYF | TGTGCCAGCAGTTCCCTAGCGGGGTCTGGGGCCCAGTACTTC
TRBJ2-3 | - | TRBV10-1 | - | CASSESRGGADTQYF | TGCGCCAGCAGTGAGTCGAGGGGGGGGGCAGATACGCAGTATTTT
TRBJ1-6 | - | TRBV11-2 | - | CASSLDRTEGTHSPLHF | TGTGCCAGCAGCTTAGATCGAACGGAGGGGACCCATTCACCCCTCCACTTT
TRBJ2-7 | TRBD1 | TRBV28 | - | CASSSGTGFYEQYF | TGTGCCAGCAGTTCCGGGACAGGGTTTTACGAGCAGTACTTC
TRBJ2-3 | TRBD1 | TRBV7-6 | - | CASSRDRASTDTQYF | TGTGCCAGCAGCCGGGACAGGGCTAGCACAGATACGCAGTATTTT
TRBJ2-1 | TRBD2 | TRBV25-1 | - | CASATSGRSDEQFF | TGTGCCAGCGCTACTAGCGGGAGGAGCGACGAGCAGTTCTTC
TRBJ2-1 | TRBD2 | TRBV19 | - | CASSIHAGGPWNEQFF | TGTGCCAGTAGTATCCACGCGGGAGGGCCTTGGAATGAGCAGTTCTTC
TRBJ2-2 | TRBD2 | TRBV4-1 | - | CASSQERLAANTGELFF | TGCGCCAGCAGCCAAGAAAGACTAGCGGCGAACACCGGGGAGCTGTTTTTT
TRBJ2-3 | TRBD2 | TRBV7-2 | - | CASSPLAGTDTQYF | TGTGCCAGCAGCCCGCTAGCGGGGACAGATACGCAGTATTTT
TRBJ2-1 | - | TRBV29-1 | - | CSVVGGGNEQFF | TGCAGCGTTGTAGGGGGAGGGAATGAGCAGTTCTTC
TRBJ1-1 | TRBD1 | TRBV6-6 | - | CASSYGGQKNTEAFF | TGTGCCAGCAGTTATGGGGGACAGAAGAACACTGAAGCTTTCTTT
TRBJ1-5 | - | TRBV4-2 | - | CASSQDNGQQPQHF | TGTGCCAGCAGCCAAGATAACGGACAGCAGCCCCAGCATTTT
TRBJ2-7 | TRBD2 | TRBV4-1 | - | CASSQIEGGYEQYF | TGCGCCAGCAGCCAAATAGAGGGAGGGTACGAGCAGTACTTC
TRBJ1-4 | TRBD1 | TRBV30 | - | CAWSRDRDEKLFF | TGTGCCTGGAGCAGGGACAGGGATGAAAAACTGTTTTTT
TRBJ2-3 | TRBD2 | TRBV27 | - | CASSFGLAGPVDTQYF | TGTGCCAGCAGTTTTGGACTAGCGGGACCGGTAGATACGCAGTATTTT
TRBJ1-1 | - | TRBV11-2 | - | CASSPGGRGGTEAFF | TGTGCCAGCAGCCCGGGCGGGAGAGGGGGGACTGAAGCTTTCTTT
TRBJ2-3 | TRBD2 | TRBV5-6 | - | CASSQPGPSGADTQYF | TGTGCCAGCAGCCAACCGGGCCCCAGCGGGGCAGATACGCAGTATTTT
TRBJ1-1 | TRBD1 | TRBV23-1 | - | CASSLRQGTDTEAFF | TGCGCCAGCAGTCTAAGACAGGGAACGGACACTGAAGCTTTCTTT
TRBJ2-3 | - | TRBV30 | - | CAWSVFGTDTQYF | TGTGCCTGGAGTGTGTTCGGCACAGATACGCAGTATTTT
TRBJ2-7 | TRBD2 | TRBV19 | - | CASSNGGRAPYEQYF | TGTGCCAGTAGTAATGGCGGGAGGGCCCCCTACGAGCAGTACTTC
TRBJ2-1 | TRBD2 | TRBV28 | - | CATHVGGSMDEQFF | TGTGCCACGCATGTGGGAGGGAGTATGGATGAGCAGTTCTTC
TRBJ2-2 | - | TRBV6-6 | - | CASSYFREASGELFF | TGTGCCAGCAGTTACTTCAGGGAAGCGTCCGGGGAGCTGTTTTTT
TRBJ1-3 | - | TRBV21-1 | - | CASSTETELNTIYF | TGTGCCAGCAGCACAGAGACAGAATTAAACACCATATATTTT
TRBJ1-5 | - | TRBV4-1 | - | CASSQQERADQPQHF | TGCGCCAGCAGCCAACAAGAGCGGGCCGATCAGCCCCAGCATTTT
TRBJ2-7 | - | TRBV29-1 | - | CSVKRTSSYEQYF | TGCAGCGTGAAAAGGACATCCTCCTACGAGCAGTACTTC
TRBJ2-7 | - | TRBV7-8 | - | CASRPRSKYEQYF | TGTGCCAGCAGACCTAGGTCTAAATACGAGCAGTACTTC
TRBJ2-5 | - | TRBV7-7 | - | CASSSTGLETQYF | TGTGCCAGCAGCTCGACAGGTTTGGAGACCCAGTACTTC
TRBJ2-6 | - | TRBV19 | - | CASSKAGETGANVLTF | TGTGCCAGTAGTAAAGCAGGGGAAACTGGGGCCAACGTCCTGACTTTC
TRBJ1-2 | - | TRBV28 | - | CASSLSTNYGYTF | TGTGCCAGCAGTTTAAGCACCAACTATGGCTACACCTTC
TRBJ1-3 | - | TRBV10-2 | - | CASRGGTSGNTIYF | TGCGCCAGCCGGGGGGGGACTTCTGGAAACACCATATATTTT
TRBJ2-1 | TRBD2 | TRBV7-3 | - | CASSLERGNEQFF | TGTGCCAGCAGCTTAGAGCGGGGCAATGAGCAGTTCTTC
TRBJ1-2 | - | TRBV28 | - | CASSATEMYGYTF | TGTGCCAGCAGTGCCACAGAGATGTATGGCTACACCTTC
TRBJ1-1 | TRBD1 | TRBV18 | - | CASLYAQGAGNTEAFF | TGTGCCAGCTTATACGCTCAGGGGGCCGGGAACACTGAAGCTTTCTTT
TRBJ2-3 | - | TRBV30 | - | CAWTPRLASTDTQYF | TGTGCCTGGACCCCCCGGTTAGCAAGCACAGATACGCAGTATTTT
TRBJ1-2 | - | TRBV29-1 | - | CSVEQGRSVSGYTF | TGCAGCGTAGAACAGGGAAGGTCGGTCTCTGGCTACACCTTC
TRBJ1-5 | TRBD1 | TRBV7-2 | - | CASSSSGTGTYNQPQHF | TGTGCCAGCAGTAGCTCCGGGACAGGGACCTACAATCAGCCCCAGCATTTT
TRBJ2-3 | - | TRBV19 | - | CASKPSGTDTQYF | TGTGCCAGTAAACCTAGCGGCACAGATACGCAGTATTTT
TRBJ2-7 | TRBD2 | TRBV11-2 | - | CASSLLGLAGTYEQYF | TGTGCCAGCAGCTTACTGGGACTAGCGGGGACTTACGAGCAGTACTTC
TRBJ2-1 | TRBD2 | TRBV27 | - | CASSSRGRAYNEQFF | TGTGCCAGCAGTTCCCGCGGGAGGGCCTACAATGAGCAGTTCTTC
TRBJ1-2 | TRBD1 | TRBV28 | - | CASSLDRDRVVGNYGYTF | TGTGCCAGCAGTTTAGACCGGGACAGGGTCGTTGGCAACTATGGCTACACCTTC
TRBJ2-7 | - | TRBV19 | - | CASSISRQRSYEQYF | TGTGCCAGTAGTATTTCTCGGCAGCGCAGCTACGAGCAGTACTTC
TRBJ2-7 | TRBD2 | TRBV4-2 | - | CASSQGLAAPYEQYF | TGTGCCAGCAGCCAGGGACTAGCGGCTCCTTACGAGCAGTACTTC
TRBJ1-6 | TRBD1 | TRBV5-6 | - | CASSLWDRGWHLHF | TGTGCCAGCAGCTTGTGGGACAGGGGTTGGCACCTCCACTTT
TRBJ2-7 | TRBD1 | TRBV6-5 | - | CASRLRDRDYEQYF | TGTGCCAGCAGGCTCCGGGACAGGGACTACGAGCAGTACTTC
TRBJ1-3 | - | TRBV4-2 | - | CASSQLQMASSGNTIYF | TGTGCCAGCAGCCAACTTCAAATGGCCAGCTCTGGAAACACCATATATTTT
TRBJ2-7 | - | TRBV5-1 | - | CASSLVTGVNEQYF | TGCGCCAGCAGCTTGGTTACGGGGGTCAACGAGCAGTACTTC
TRBJ1-5 | TRBD1 | TRBV19 | - | CASSPPDRGDNQPQHF | TGTGCCAGTAGCCCTCCAGACAGGGGAGACAATCAGCCCCAGCATTTT
TRBJ1-3 | TRBD1 | TRBV4-3 | medium-sized | CASSQDESQGAGNTIYF | TGCGCCAGCAGCCAAGATGAGTCCCAGGGGGCAGGAAACACCATATATTTT
TRBJ1-4 | - | TRBV2 | - | CASSVWGGKLFF | TGTGCCAGCAGTGTCTGGGGAGGGAAACTGTTTTTT
TRBJ1-1 | TRBD1 | TRBV30 | - | CAWSKGAQAFF | TGTGCCTGGAGTAAGGGGGCCCAAGCTTTCTTT
TRBJ2-2 | TRBD1 | TRBV11-3 | - | CASSLETGGWDTGELFF | TGTGCCAGCAGCTTAGAGACAGGGGGTTGGGACACCGGGGAGCTGTTTTTT
TRBJ2-1 | TRBD2 | TRBV5-1 | - | CASSFRTSGDNEQFF | TGCGCCAGCAGCTTTCGTACTAGCGGCGACAATGAGCAGTTCTTC
TRBJ1-5 | TRBD1 | TRBV28 | - | CASRAGGQNNQPQHF | TGTGCCAGCAGGGCGGGGGGACAGAACAATCAGCCCCAGCATTTT